A selection of T cell receptor beta chains follows, all from one sample in a study of identifying expanded T cells in peripheral blood. The protocol was immunoSEQ multiplex PCR, while the TCRdb copy is restricted to in-frame clones and leaves out a portion. The sample has 120,000 or so clones, over 65% seen once. Sequences were obtained from blood. Receptors were obtained from a person between 18 and 70 years old in good health. CDR3s include the opening cysteine and the closing phenylalanine or tryptophan. Each record gives: J gene, V gene, clone size, D gene, CDR3 length, CDR3 protein, CDR3 DNA. D genes are given only for firm matches. Clone sizes are given selectively: once, few, many, or a class where the clone is expanded.

J gene: TRBJ1-5
V gene: TRBV18
clone size: -
D gene: TRBD1
CDR3 length: 18
CDR3 protein: CASSPRARSAGGDQPQHF
CDR3 DNA: TGTGCCAGCTCACCACGGGCGAGGTCTGCAGGGGGTGATCAGCCCCAGCATTTT

J gene: TRBJ2-5
V gene: TRBV15
clone size: -
D gene: -
CDR3 length: 13
CDR3 protein: CATSTGRQETQYF
CDR3 DNA: TGTGCCACCAGCACGGGCCGGCAAGAGACCCAGTACTTC

J gene: TRBJ1-2
V gene: TRBV11-3
clone size: -
D gene: TRBD1
CDR3 length: 16
CDR3 protein: CASSLVGRDREYGYTF
CDR3 DNA: TGTGCCAGCAGCTTAGTCGGAAGGGACAGGGAATATGGCTACACCTTC

J gene: TRBJ2-7
V gene: TRBV7-8
clone size: -
D gene: TRBD1
CDR3 length: 14
CDR3 protein: CASSLAGQDYEQYF
CDR3 DNA: TGTGCCAGCAGCTTAGCGGGACAGGACTACGAGCAGTACTTC

J gene: TRBJ1-1
V gene: TRBV19
clone size: once
D gene: TRBD1
CDR3 length: 12
CDR3 protein: CASHRGYTEAFF
CDR3 DNA: TGTGCCAGTCACAGGGGTTACACTGAAGCTTTCTTT

J gene: TRBJ1-3
V gene: TRBV7-9
clone size: -
D gene: TRBD1
CDR3 length: 16
CDR3 protein: CASTPRTGRSGNTIYF
CDR3 DNA: TGTGCCAGCACACCGAGGACAGGGCGGTCTGGAAACACCATATATTTT

J gene: TRBJ2-1
V gene: TRBV18
clone size: -
D gene: TRBD2
CDR3 length: 17
CDR3 protein: CASSPPRGGRTYNEQFF
CDR3 DNA: TGTGCCAGCTCACCACCCCGGGGGGGCCGCACCTACAATGAGCAGTTCTTC

J gene: TRBJ1-4
V gene: TRBV6-6
clone size: -
D gene: -
CDR3 length: 13
CDR3 protein: CASSFPALEKLFF
CDR3 DNA: TGTGCCAGCAGTTTTCCCGCTCTTGAAAAACTGTTTTTT

J gene: TRBJ2-2
V gene: TRBV5-1
clone size: -
D gene: -
CDR3 length: 16
CDR3 protein: CASSPYLGPNTGELFF
CDR3 DNA: TGCGCCAGCAGCCCATACTTGGGACCCAACACCGGGGAGCTGTTTTTT

J gene: TRBJ1-3
V gene: TRBV13
clone size: -
D gene: -
CDR3 length: 13
CDR3 protein: CASSPLNGNTIYF
CDR3 DNA: TGTGCCAGCAGCCCGCTAAACGGAAACACCATATATTTT

J gene: TRBJ2-7
V gene: TRBV30
clone size: -
D gene: TRBD1
CDR3 length: 13
CDR3 protein: CAWSVGTDYEQYF
CDR3 DNA: TGTGCCTGGAGTGTAGGGACAGATTACGAGCAGTACTTC

J gene: TRBJ1-2
V gene: TRBV19
clone size: -
D gene: -
CDR3 length: 15
CDR3 protein: CASSMSGGANYGYTF
CDR3 DNA: TGTGCCAGTAGTATGTCCGGTGGGGCTAACTATGGCTACACCTTC

J gene: TRBJ2-5
V gene: TRBV30
clone size: -
D gene: TRBD2
CDR3 length: 13
CDR3 protein: CAWSGGSGGSQYF
CDR3 DNA: TGTGCCTGGAGTGGGGGTAGCGGGGGGTCCCAGTACTTC

J gene: TRBJ1-4
V gene: TRBV7-9
clone size: -
D gene: -
CDR3 length: 15
CDR3 protein: CASRPQGTEDEKLFF
CDR3 DNA: TGTGCCAGCAGGCCGCAGGGGACGGAGGATGAAAAACTGTTTTTT

J gene: TRBJ2-7
V gene: TRBV9
clone size: -
D gene: -
CDR3 length: 15
CDR3 protein: CASSVYQYPSYEQYF
CDR3 DNA: TGTGCCAGCAGCGTTTACCAGTACCCCTCCTACGAGCAGTACTTC

J gene: TRBJ1-1
V gene: TRBV18
clone size: -
D gene: -
CDR3 length: 15
CDR3 protein: CASSPPGGKNTEAFF
CDR3 DNA: TGTGCCAGCTCACCACCGGGGGGAAAGAACACTGAAGCTTTCTTT

J gene: TRBJ1-1
V gene: TRBV6-6
clone size: -
D gene: TRBD1
CDR3 length: 15
CDR3 protein: CASRSGQGITTEAFF
CDR3 DNA: TGTGCCAGCAGGTCGGGACAGGGTATTACCACTGAAGCTTTCTTT

J gene: TRBJ2-7
V gene: TRBV5-1
clone size: -
D gene: TRBD1
CDR3 length: 13
CDR3 protein: CASSTTGFYEQYF
CDR3 DNA: TGCGCCAGCAGCACGACAGGGTTTTACGAGCAGTACTTC

J gene: TRBJ2-3
V gene: TRBV6-1
clone size: -
D gene: TRBD1
CDR3 length: 15
CDR3 protein: CASSEPGQGSDTQYF
CDR3 DNA: TGTGCCAGCAGTGAGCCGGGACAGGGGTCAGATACGCAGTATTTT

J gene: TRBJ1-6
V gene: TRBV7-9
clone size: once
D gene: TRBD1
CDR3 length: 15
CDR3 protein: CASSPGTGGNSPLHF
CDR3 DNA: TGTGCCAGCAGCCCCGGGACAGGGGGTAATTCACCCCTCCACTTT

J gene: TRBJ1-5
V gene: TRBV2
clone size: -
D gene: -
CDR3 length: 15
CDR3 protein: CASSDIVGPNQPQHF
CDR3 DNA: TGTGCCAGCAGTGACATAGTTGGGCCAAATCAGCCCCAGCATTTT

J gene: TRBJ1-1
V gene: TRBV7-9
clone size: -
D gene: -
CDR3 length: 16
CDR3 protein: CASSPQFLTGSTEAFF
CDR3 DNA: TGTGCCAGCAGCCCACAATTTCTGACCGGGAGCACTGAAGCTTTCTTT

J gene: TRBJ1-6
V gene: TRBV2
clone size: -
D gene: -
CDR3 length: 16
CDR3 protein: CASSEQLGVTNSPLHF
CDR3 DNA: TGTGCCAGCAGTGAACAACTCGGGGTTACCAATTCACCCCTCCACTTT

J gene: TRBJ1-3
V gene: TRBV5-4
clone size: -
D gene: -
CDR3 length: 17
CDR3 protein: CASSLDGITISGNTIYF
CDR3 DNA: TGTGCCAGCAGCTTGGACGGGATAACTATCTCTGGAAACACCATATATTTT

J gene: TRBJ1-6
V gene: TRBV4-3
clone size: -
D gene: -
CDR3 length: 15
CDR3 protein: CASRGGAEHNSPLHF
CDR3 DNA: TGCGCCAGCAGGGGGGGAGCGGAGCATAATTCACCCCTCCACTTT

J gene: TRBJ1-2
V gene: TRBV29-1
clone size: -
D gene: -
CDR3 length: 10
CDR3 protein: CSVSQSSYTF
CDR3 DNA: TGCAGCGTTTCCCAGAGTAGCTACACCTTC

J gene: TRBJ2-3
V gene: TRBV5-1
clone size: -
D gene: -
CDR3 length: 13
CDR3 protein: CASSLSSTDTQYF
CDR3 DNA: TGCGCCAGCAGCTTGAGTAGCACAGATACGCAGTATTTT

J gene: TRBJ1-1
V gene: TRBV27
clone size: -
D gene: -
CDR3 length: 13
CDR3 protein: CASSVLGNTEAFF
CDR3 DNA: TGTGCCAGCAGTGTCCTCGGGAACACTGAAGCTTTCTTT

J gene: TRBJ1-3
V gene: TRBV4-3
clone size: -
D gene: TRBD1
CDR3 length: 20
CDR3 protein: CASSQFRLGTGGTFGNTIYF
CDR3 DNA: TGCGCCAGCAGCCAATTCCGTCTCGGGACAGGGGGGACTTTTGGAAACACCATATATTTT

J gene: TRBJ1-6
V gene: TRBV6-6
clone size: -
D gene: -
CDR3 length: 11
CDR3 protein: CASTPRGALHF
CDR3 DNA: TGTGCCAGCACCCCCCGGGGGGCCCTCCACTTT

J gene: TRBJ1-2
V gene: TRBV29-1
clone size: -
D gene: TRBD1
CDR3 length: 11
CDR3 protein: CSAGTGEGYTF
CDR3 DNA: TGCAGCGCTGGGACAGGGGAAGGCTACACCTTC

J gene: TRBJ1-2
V gene: TRBV11-2
clone size: -
D gene: -
CDR3 length: 14
CDR3 protein: CASSKGMANYGYTF
CDR3 DNA: TGTGCCAGCAGCAAGGGGATGGCTAACTATGGCTACACCTTC

J gene: TRBJ1-3
V gene: TRBV2
clone size: -
D gene: -
CDR3 length: 17
CDR3 protein: CASSPRQGRHSGNTIYF
CDR3 DNA: TGTGCCAGCAGCCCCCGCCAGGGCCGACACTCTGGAAACACCATATATTTT

J gene: TRBJ1-2
V gene: TRBV11-2
clone size: -
D gene: TRBD1
CDR3 length: 13
CDR3 protein: CASSQGTGGGYTF
CDR3 DNA: TGTGCCAGCAGCCAAGGGACAGGGGGCGGCTACACCTTC

J gene: TRBJ1-2
V gene: TRBV11-3
clone size: -
D gene: TRBD1
CDR3 length: 15
CDR3 protein: CASSLAQGANYGYTF
CDR3 DNA: TGTGCCAGCAGCTTAGCCCAGGGGGCTAACTATGGCTACACCTTC

J gene: TRBJ2-7
V gene: TRBV6-5
clone size: -
D gene: -
CDR3 length: 13
CDR3 protein: CASTGDSTYEQYF
CDR3 DNA: TGTGCCAGCACCGGTGACAGCACCTACGAGCAGTACTTC

J gene: TRBJ2-2
V gene: TRBV5-6
clone size: -
D gene: -
CDR3 length: 18
CDR3 protein: CASSSFRSELMNTGELFF
CDR3 DNA: TGTGCCAGCAGCTCGTTCCGTTCGGAGCTCATGAACACCGGGGAGCTGTTTTTT

J gene: TRBJ1-1
V gene: TRBV15
clone size: -
D gene: -
CDR3 length: 13
CDR3 protein: CATSTSGGGEAFF
CDR3 DNA: TGTGCCACCAGCACAAGCGGGGGCGGTGAAGCTTTCTTT

J gene: TRBJ1-1
V gene: TRBV19
clone size: -
D gene: -
CDR3 length: 14
CDR3 protein: CASSIGQGYTEAFF
CDR3 DNA: TGTGCCAGTAGTATAGGGCAGGGATATACTGAAGCTTTCTTT

J gene: TRBJ1-1
V gene: TRBV7-9
clone size: -
D gene: -
CDR3 length: 14
CDR3 protein: CASSPGALNTEAFF
CDR3 DNA: TGTGCCAGCAGCCCGGGGGCTCTGAACACTGAAGCTTTCTTT

J gene: TRBJ1-1
V gene: TRBV5-1
clone size: -
D gene: -
CDR3 length: 13
CDR3 protein: CASSLGANTEAFF
CDR3 DNA: TGCGCCAGCAGCTTGGGAGCGAACACTGAAGCTTTCTTT